This T cell receptor (beta chain) was captured by sequencing in a study of CD8 T cells in ankylosing spondylitis. Trimming removed 1 base from V and 4 bases from J, with 10 bases in between. Germline CDR1 is LGHDT and CDR2 is YNNKEL (reference sequence). The CDR3 runs 15 residues. Each CDR3 protein gets one entry after TCRdb re-called the 5' RACE reads with MiXCR. The sample contains around 770,000 distinct CDR3 sequences, 15% to 20% of which appear only once. The study's findings and limits: One TCR beta motif, made up of several highly homologous variants, appeared characteristic of ankylosing spondylitis blood.

As concerns this clonotype: Its target is not known.

The V call is TRBV3-1, the J call TRBJ2-2; D is unclear. This sequence was found in a male donor with ankylosing spondylitis. The sequenced sample consisted of blood, either unsorted or a sorted T cell fraction (not recorded which). The CDR3 region is CASSQGLVGTGELFF. The CDR3 bases are TGTGCCAGCAGCCAAGGGCTAGTGGGCACCGGGGAGCTGTTTTTT.